Below are 12 T cell receptor beta chains sequenced from a single sample in a study of T cells in women clearing cervical HPV infection. The protocol was immunoSEQ multiplex PCR, while the TCRdb copy is restricted to in-frame clones and leaves out a portion. The sample is made up of over 20,000 clones, and the top ten hold roughly 9.1% of it. The sample taken for sequencing was blood buffy coat. The receptors derive from a woman aged 18 to 75 with a cervical HPV16 infection that either progressed to CIN3+ or cleared (not recorded which).

A note on this clone: The read falls 3 residues short of the CDR3 end, and the missing part is taken from the germline J gene. The chain combines TRBV7-3 with TRBJ2-1; D may be TRBD1 (5 bases). CDR1 SGHTA and CDR2 FQGTGA come from the germline V gene. V was pared by 5 bases and J by 3 bases, with 17 bases between. The CDR3 sequence is 16 residues long. The CDR3 loop is CASSPRQTTVYNEQFF. Incomplete CDR3 DNA: TGTGCCAGCAGCCCTAGACAGACAACGGTCTACAATGAG.

Remarks on this clone: The missing CDR3 end, 3 residues past where the read stops, is filled in from the germline J gene. The rearrangement links TRBV5-1 to TRBJ2-2; 10 bases map to TRBD2. The CDR3 is made up of 16 amino acids. V lost 2 bases and J lost 3; bases outside the gene matches: 4. Per germline, CDR1 SGHRS and CDR2 YFSETQ. The part of the CDR3 DNA that was read is TGCGCCAGCAGCTTACTAGCGGGAATCGACACCGGGGAG. Its protein is CASSLLAGIDTGE. Given in full, the CDR3 is CASSLLAGIDTGELFF.

Worth noting for this clone: The read halts 3 residues ahead of the CDR3 end, with the missing end drawn from the germline J gene. J is TRBJ1-6 and V is TRBV5-4, with 8 bases aligning to TRBD1. The CDR3 sequence is 14 residues long. V lost 1 base to trimming and J lost 7 bases; unmatched junction nucleotides: 1. Germline CDR1 reads SGHNT; CDR2 reads YYREEE (reference sequence). CDR3 amino acids: CASSLTGGNSPLHF. CDR3 DNA, as far as it was read: TGTGCCAGCAGCTTGACAGGGGGGAATTCACCC. Full variable domain (rest looked up from reference TRBV5-4 and TRBJ1-6): ETGVTQSPTHLIKTRGQQVTLRCSSQSGHNTVSWYQQALGQGPQFIFQYYREEENGRGNFPPRFSGLQFPNYSSELNVNALELDDSALYLCASSLTGGNSPLHFGNGTRLTVT.

As regards this clone: The observed sequence ends 3 residues before the CDR3 terminus, with the missing tail filled in from the germline J gene. The chain employs TRBV6-2 or TRBV6-3 and TRBJ2-7; maybe TRBD2 (6 bases). The V and J ends lost 7 bases and 6 bases respectively, with 16 bases between them. Germline assignment: CDR1 MNHEY and CDR2 SVGEGT. The CDR3 has 13 amino acids. Partial CDR3 DNA: TGTGCCAGCACGGGACTCCGAAACTCCGAG. It codes for CASTGLRNSE. The full CDR3 is CASTGLRNSEQYF.

The CDR3 protein is CAWSGDSGRDSYNEQFF. The CDR3 DNA, read in part, is TGTGCCTGGAGTGGGGATAGCGGGAGAGATTCCTACAATGAG. The chain carries TRBV30 and TRBJ2-1; 9 bases are shared with TRBD2. The read terminates 3 residues before the CDR3 end, so the remaining end is supplied by the germline J gene. Germline V CDR1 and CDR2: GTSNPN, SVGIG (reference sequence). The trim removed 1 base at V and 1 base at J, leaving 8 bases unmatched. The length of the CDR3 is 17 residues.

A remark on this clone: Read coverage stops 3 residues before the CDR3 terminus; the germline J gene supplies the remainder. The chain couples TRBV5-1 to TRBJ1-4; maybe TRBD1 (5 bases). The CDR3 runs to 16 residues. V lost 0 bases to trimming and J lost 7 bases, with 16 bases between them. Germline CDR1 is SGHRS and CDR2 is YFSETQ. The CDR3 reads CASSLDMERRVEKLFF. Incomplete CDR3 DNA: TGCGCCAGCAGCTTGGATATGGAGCGCAGGGTTGAAAAA.

As to this clone: The CDR3 end lies 3 residues beyond the end of the read and is filled in from the germline J gene. The J gene is TRBJ1-6, the V gene TRBV20-1; 11 bases agree with TRBD1. Germline V gene data show CDR1 as DFQATT and CDR2 as SNEGSKA (reference sequence). The CDR3 has 17 amino acids. Losses at the gene ends were 3 bases for V and 3 bases for J; bases not matched to a gene: 7. The part of the CDR3 DNA that was read is TGCAGTGCTAGGGACAGGGGGCAAGCCCTCTATAATTCACCC. Its translation is CSARDRGQALYNSP. The whole CDR3 region reads CSARDRGQALYNSPLHF.

On this clone itself: The CDR3 end falls 3 residues outside the read, so it is completed with the germline J gene. This chain joins TRBV2 and TRBJ1-3; TRBD1 matches 7 bases. The CDR3 consists of 17 residues. Looked up from germline, CDR1 is SNHLY and CDR2 is FYNNEI. V shed 5 bases, J shed 2 bases, and the junction held 12 bases outside the gene matches. CDR3 sequence: CASSTPRQGPAGNTIYF. The DNA read from the CDR3 is TGTGCCAGCAGTACACCTAGACAGGGACCCGCTGGAAACACC.

CDR3: CASSQGLAAYNEQFF. The part of the CDR3 DNA that was read is TGTGCCAGCAGTCAAGGACTAGCGGCATACAATGAG. The V and J genes are TRBV7-2 and TRBJ2-1; 10 nucleotides agree with TRBD2. Coverage ceases 3 residues before the CDR3 finishes, and the germline J gene fills in the end. J gave up 4 bases and V 6 bases, and 6 bases lay outside the gene matches. The CDR3 runs 15 residues. The germline V gene has CDR1 SGHTA and CDR2 FQGNSA.

Details on this clone: The read gets to within 3 residues of the CDR3 end, and the germline J gene fills in the rest. V and J are TRBV5-4 and TRBJ2-5, with 8 bases aligning to TRBD2. With 4 bases clipped from V and 5 bases from J, the junction kept 7 bases outside the gene matches. The CDR3 has 14 residues. Germline lookup yields CDR1 SGHNT and CDR2 YYREEE (reference sequence). The CDR3 sequence: CASSPSGSYETQYF. The CDR3 bases that were read are TGTGCCAGCAGCCCCAGCGGGAGCTACGAGACC.

The CDR3 bases that were read are TGTGCCAGCAAGCCAGGGGGCACTGAA. Amino acid sequence: CASKPGGTE. In full, the CDR3 reads CASKPGGTEAFF. This chain joins TRBV2 and TRBJ1-1, with 7 nucleotides matching TRBD1. With the read ending 3 residues before the CDR3 end, the germline J gene is used to fill in that end. Germline V gives CDR1 SNHLY, CDR2 FYNNEI. The V gene end was trimmed by 7 bases and the J gene end by 4 bases; junction bases not matched to a gene: 3. The CDR3 totals 12 residues.

A remark on this clone: Read coverage stops 3 residues before the CDR3 terminus; the germline J gene supplies the remainder. Other DNA variants within this sample encode the same CDR3. This rearrangement joins TRBV12-3 or TRBV12-4 to TRBJ1-1; D unclear. V gave up 5 bases and J gave up 4 bases, with 14 bases separating them. This CDR3 has 14 residues. The chain's CDR3 is CASSLGSVVTEAFF. The sequenced CDR3 bases are TGTGCCAGCAGTCTAGGCTCGGTAGTCACTGAA.